This is a list of T cell receptor beta chains from one sample in a study of blood T cells in healthy people across ages. Each CDR3 protein is one row after TCRdb ran MiXCR on the 5' RACE reads. This sample has 1.5 million to 1.9 million distinct CDR3 sequences; roughly 43% occur once, and the top ten carry around 4%. The sequencing sample was made of blood. Receptors were obtained from a woman younger than 35 in good health. Both conserved end residues are part of each CDR3. D genes are given only for firm matches. A clone size is listed for some rows: how often the clone was seen (once, few, many), or a class if it is expanded.

CDR3 protein	CDR3 DNA	clone size	D gene	V gene	J gene
CASRVSGTDTQYF	TGTGCCAGCAGGGTCTCTGGCACAGATACGCAGTATTTT	.	.	TRBV12-3/TRBV12-4	TRBJ2-3
CASSLEAPANSPLHF	TGTGCCAGCAGTTTGGAGGCCCCAGCCAATTCACCCCTCCACTTT	.	.	TRBV12-3/TRBV12-4	TRBJ1-6
CASSQILVNTEAFF	TGCGCCAGCAGCCAAATTTTAGTGAACACTGAAGCTTTCTTT	few	.	TRBV4-1	TRBJ1-1
CASSPSSGGGAKYEQYF	TGTGCCAGCAGCCCTTCCTCGGGGGGCGGGGCCAAATACGAGCAGTACTTC	.	.	TRBV7-8	TRBJ2-7
CSASTGSVASYEQYF	TGCAGTGCTAGCACAGGGAGTGTTGCTTCCTACGAGCAGTACTTC	.	.	TRBV20-1	TRBJ2-7
CAIRGGREYTEAFF	TGTGCCATCAGGGGGGGCAGGGAGTACACTGAAGCTTTCTTT	many	.	TRBV10-3	TRBJ1-1
CASRAYFEETQYF	TGTGCCAGCAGGGCCTACTTTGAAGAGACCCAGTACTTC	.	.	TRBV7-9	TRBJ2-5
CAWSSYGYTF	TGTGCCTGGAGTAGCTATGGCTACACCTTC	once	.	TRBV30	TRBJ1-2
CASSPQGTTNYGYTF	TGTGCCAGCAGTCCTCAGGGTACCACTAACTATGGCTACACCTTC	.	.	TRBV12-3/TRBV12-4	TRBJ1-2
CAISESGRGLQGSGNTIYF	TGTGCCATCAGTGAGTCGGGCAGGGGGCTTCAGGGCTCTGGAAACACCATATATTTT	.	TRBD1	TRBV10-3	TRBJ1-3
CASSLQRGHADTQYF	TGTGCCAGCAGCTTACAGCGGGGCCACGCAGATACGCAGTATTTT	.	TRBD2	TRBV7-2	TRBJ2-3
CSVLPSGNSYEQYF	TGCAGCGTCCTTCCTAGCGGCAACTCCTACGAGCAGTACTTC	few	TRBD2	TRBV29-1	TRBJ2-7
CSVLTRQETQYF	TGCAGTGTTCTGACTAGACAAGAGACCCAGTACTTC	few	.	TRBV20-1	TRBJ2-5
CASRDRIQETQYF	TGTGCCAGCAGGGACAGAATCCAAGAGACCCAGTACTTC	few	.	TRBV6-2/TRBV6-3	TRBJ2-5
CASSQERPPGYGYTF	TGCGCCAGCAGCCAAGAGCGCCCCCCGGGGTATGGCTACACCTTC	.	.	TRBV4-3	TRBJ1-2
CASSRGLADTYEQYF	TGTGCCAGCAGCCGCGGCCTAGCGGATACCTACGAGCAGTACTTC	.	TRBD2	TRBV7-2	TRBJ2-7
CATSRDPIGEKLFF	TGTGCCACCAGCAGAGATCCGATCGGGGAAAAACTGTTTTTT	.	.	TRBV15	TRBJ1-4
CSAPWEGSGYTF	TGCAGTGCCCCTTGGGAGGGCAGTGGCTACACCTTC	.	.	TRBV20-1	TRBJ1-2
CSARTGQYGYTF	TGCAGTGCCAGGACAGGGCAGTATGGCTACACCTTC	.	TRBD1	TRBV29-1	TRBJ1-2
CSARPQGNYGYTF	TGCAGTGCTAGACCGCAGGGGAACTATGGCTACACCTTC	few	.	TRBV20-1	TRBJ1-2
CASTRRRPPKDEQYF	TGCGCCAGCACCCGGAGGAGGCCTCCTAAGGACGAGCAGTACTTC	.	.	TRBV4-3	TRBJ2-7
CSAIGLAGDNEQFF	TGCAGTGCTATCGGGCTAGCGGGGGACAATGAGCAGTTCTTC	.	TRBD2	TRBV20-1	TRBJ2-1
CSAHPPNRGYEQYF	TGCAGTGCTCATCCACCTAACAGGGGCTACGAGCAGTACTTC	.	TRBD1	TRBV20-1	TRBJ2-7
CASSVAGQGSLLGANVLTF	TGTGCCAGCAGCGTAGCTGGACAGGGATCGCTCTTGGGGGCCAACGTCCTGACTTTC	once	TRBD1	TRBV9	TRBJ2-6
CASSLAGGLQETQYF	TGTGCCAGCAGCTTAGCGGGAGGCCTCCAAGAGACCCAGTACTTC	few	.	TRBV7-9	TRBJ2-5
CASSASRLAAYTDTQYF	TGTGCCAGCAGTGCATCGCGACTAGCGGCTTACACAGATACGCAGTATTTT	.	TRBD2	TRBV25-1	TRBJ2-3
CASTGGPYNEQFF	TGTGCCAGCACGGGGGGGCCCTACAATGAGCAGTTCTTC	.	TRBD2	TRBV6-5	TRBJ2-1
CSARVAGRETQYF	TGCAGTGCTAGAGTGGCAGGGCGGGAGACCCAGTACTTC	few	.	TRBV20-1	TRBJ2-5
CASSLSPVAYEQYF	TGTGCCAGCAGTTTATCCCCGGTGGCCTACGAGCAGTACTTC	.	.	TRBV27	TRBJ2-7
CASSQGGLSPIYNEQFF	TGTGCCAGCAGTCAAGGTGGGCTCTCGCCTATATACAATGAGCAGTTCTTC	many	.	TRBV6-1	TRBJ2-1
CASSNGEDRDANEQFF	TGTGCCAGCAGCAATGGGGAGGACAGGGACGCCAATGAGCAGTTCTTC	.	.	TRBV21-1	TRBJ2-1
CASRPGHLNTGELFF	TGTGCCAGCAGACCGGGACACTTGAACACCGGGGAGCTGTTTTTT	.	.	TRBV6-2/TRBV6-3	TRBJ2-2
CASSQEASSPYEQYF	TGCGCCAGCAGCCAAGAGGCCTCTAGTCCTTACGAGCAGTACTTC	few	.	TRBV4-3	TRBJ2-7
CASRQIRSLTKNIQYF	TGTGCCAGCAGGCAAATTCGCTCCTTGACCAAAAACATTCAGTACTTC	.	.	TRBV6-2/TRBV6-3	TRBJ2-4
CSVEASGLVAFF	TGCAGCGTTGAGGCGTCGGGGCTGGTAGCTTTCTTT	few	.	TRBV29-1	TRBJ1-1
CASSGGTRDRHLTDTQYF	TGTGCCAGCAGCGGAGGAACCCGGGACAGGCATCTCACAGATACGCAGTATTTT	.	TRBD1	TRBV9	TRBJ2-3
CSAEDRSYNEQFF	TGCAGTGCTGAAGACAGGTCGTACAATGAGCAGTTCTTC	.	.	TRBV20-1	TRBJ2-1
CASSPAEGNQPQHF	TGTGCCAGCAGTCCTGCGGAAGGGAATCAGCCCCAGCATTTT	few	.	TRBV7-8	TRBJ1-5
CASSLLITDRYEQYF	TGTGCCAGCAGTTTATTAATTACAGACCGCTACGAGCAGTACTTC	.	.	TRBV28	TRBJ2-7
CSALHGTSVYEQYF	TGCAGTGCGTTACACGGGACTAGCGTCTACGAGCAGTACTTC	.	TRBD2	TRBV20-1	TRBJ2-7
CASSLAGSGALAGYTF	TGTGCCAGCAGCTTAGCGGGGTCAGGGGCATTGGCTGGCTACACCTTC	few	.	TRBV7-2	TRBJ1-2
CASSQDKRANYGYTF	TGTGCCAGCAGCCAAGATAAGCGGGCCAACTATGGCTACACCTTC	few	.	TRBV4-2	TRBJ1-2
CASSSLAGVRDNEQFF	TGTGCCAGCAGTTCACTAGCGGGAGTTAGGGACAATGAGCAGTTCTTC	many	TRBD2	TRBV6-5	TRBJ2-1
CASSRGWGIAEQYF	TGTGCCAGCAGCCGGGGGTGGGGGATCGCTGAGCAGTACTTC	.	.	TRBV3-1	TRBJ2-5
CASSSRLAGNTDTQYF	TGTGCCAGCAGTTCGCGACTAGCGGGGAACACAGATACGCAGTATTTT	many	TRBD2	TRBV12-3/TRBV12-4	TRBJ2-3
CSAPDSLADTQYF	TGCAGTGCTCCGGACTCACTCGCAGATACGCAGTATTTT	.	.	TRBV20-1	TRBJ2-3
CSVETGTGVNEQYF	TGCAGCGTTGAAACGGGCACAGGGGTCAATGAGCAGTACTTC	.	TRBD1	TRBV29-1	TRBJ2-5
CASSFPGSPLHF	TGTGCCAGCAGTTTCCCGGGTTCACCCCTCCACTTT	few	.	TRBV27	TRBJ1-6
CASSLAGWGYTF	TGCGCCAGCAGCTTGGCGGGTTGGGGCTACACCTTC	.	.	TRBV5-1	TRBJ1-2
CATANAETGNEQFF	TGTGCCACCGCGAACGCAGAGACCGGCAATGAGCAGTTCTTC	.	.	TRBV10-3	TRBJ2-1
CASSATGGWETQFF	TGTGCCAGCAGCGCGACAGGGGGGTGGGAGACCCAGTTCTTC	once	TRBD1	TRBV9	TRBJ2-1
CSAREVTGGSFSYNEQFF	TGCAGTGCTAGAGAGGTGACCGGGGGCTCATTTTCCTACAATGAGCAGTTCTTC	many	.	TRBV20-1	TRBJ2-1
CASSTGTGGAAPQHF	TGCGCCAGCAGCACAGGGACAGGGGGCGCGGCGCCCCAGCATTTT	.	TRBD1	TRBV5-1	TRBJ1-5
CASSLGSSEQFF	TGTGCCAGCAGTTTAGGTAGCAGTGAGCAGTTCTTC	.	.	TRBV12-3/TRBV12-4	TRBJ2-1
CSVDLAGRLTDTQYF	TGCAGCGTTGATTTAGCGGGGCGCCTCACAGATACGCAGTATTTT	once	TRBD2	TRBV29-1	TRBJ2-3